This T cell receptor beta chain is from a study of blood T cell repertoires in COVID-19. TCRdb's copy holds only in-frame clones and misses some; the assay was immunoSEQ multiplex PCR. This repertoire shows approximately 110,000 clones, 80% to 90% found once; its top ten account for around 0.81%. The CDR3 sequence is 15 residues long. The germline V and J ends were trimmed by 3 bases and 3 bases, with 13 bases remaining between them. In germline, CDR1 is LGHNA, CDR2 YNFKEQ. The chain is built from TRBV4-2 and TRBJ2-3; D is perhaps TRBD2 (5 bases). The receptor's source is a woman aged 50 to 65 with active or convalescent COVID-19. Sequencing used peripheral blood. CDR3 sequence reads: CASSQGSGRTDTQYF. DNA for the CDR3: TGTGCCAGCAGCCAGGGGAGTGGACGAACAGATACGCAGTATTTT.